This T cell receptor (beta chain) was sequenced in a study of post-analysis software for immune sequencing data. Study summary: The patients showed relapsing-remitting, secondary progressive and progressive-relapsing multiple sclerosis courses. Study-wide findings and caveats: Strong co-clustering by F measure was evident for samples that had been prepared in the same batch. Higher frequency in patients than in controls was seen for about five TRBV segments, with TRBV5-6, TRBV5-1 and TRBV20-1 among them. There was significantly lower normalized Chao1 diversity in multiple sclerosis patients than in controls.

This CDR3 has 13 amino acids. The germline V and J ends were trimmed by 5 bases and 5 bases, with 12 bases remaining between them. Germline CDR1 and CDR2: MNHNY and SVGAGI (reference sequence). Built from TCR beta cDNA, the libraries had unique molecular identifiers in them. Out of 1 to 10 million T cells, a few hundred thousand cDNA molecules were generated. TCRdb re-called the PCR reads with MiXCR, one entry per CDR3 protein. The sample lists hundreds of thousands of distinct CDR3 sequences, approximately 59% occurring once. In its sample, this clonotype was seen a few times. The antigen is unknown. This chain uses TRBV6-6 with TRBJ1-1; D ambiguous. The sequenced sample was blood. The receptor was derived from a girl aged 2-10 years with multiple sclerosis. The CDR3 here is CASSTGIRTEAFF. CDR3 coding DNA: TGTGCCAGCAGTACTGGGATCCGAACTGAAGCTTTCTTT.